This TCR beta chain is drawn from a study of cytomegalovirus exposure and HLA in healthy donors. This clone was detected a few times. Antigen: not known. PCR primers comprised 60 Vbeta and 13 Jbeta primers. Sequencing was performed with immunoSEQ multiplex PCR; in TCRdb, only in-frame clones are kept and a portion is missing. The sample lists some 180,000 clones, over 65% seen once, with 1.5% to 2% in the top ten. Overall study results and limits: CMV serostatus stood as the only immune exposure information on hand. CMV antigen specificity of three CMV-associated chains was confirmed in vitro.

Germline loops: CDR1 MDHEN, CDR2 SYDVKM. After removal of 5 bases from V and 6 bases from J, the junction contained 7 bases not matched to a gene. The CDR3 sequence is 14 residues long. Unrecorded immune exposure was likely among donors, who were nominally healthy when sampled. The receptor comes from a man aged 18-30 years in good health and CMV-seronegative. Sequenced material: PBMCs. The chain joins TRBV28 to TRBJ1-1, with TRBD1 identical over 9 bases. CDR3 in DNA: TGTGCCAGCAGTCGGGGGGGGACAGGGTCTGAAGCTTTCTTT. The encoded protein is CASSRGGTGSEAFF.